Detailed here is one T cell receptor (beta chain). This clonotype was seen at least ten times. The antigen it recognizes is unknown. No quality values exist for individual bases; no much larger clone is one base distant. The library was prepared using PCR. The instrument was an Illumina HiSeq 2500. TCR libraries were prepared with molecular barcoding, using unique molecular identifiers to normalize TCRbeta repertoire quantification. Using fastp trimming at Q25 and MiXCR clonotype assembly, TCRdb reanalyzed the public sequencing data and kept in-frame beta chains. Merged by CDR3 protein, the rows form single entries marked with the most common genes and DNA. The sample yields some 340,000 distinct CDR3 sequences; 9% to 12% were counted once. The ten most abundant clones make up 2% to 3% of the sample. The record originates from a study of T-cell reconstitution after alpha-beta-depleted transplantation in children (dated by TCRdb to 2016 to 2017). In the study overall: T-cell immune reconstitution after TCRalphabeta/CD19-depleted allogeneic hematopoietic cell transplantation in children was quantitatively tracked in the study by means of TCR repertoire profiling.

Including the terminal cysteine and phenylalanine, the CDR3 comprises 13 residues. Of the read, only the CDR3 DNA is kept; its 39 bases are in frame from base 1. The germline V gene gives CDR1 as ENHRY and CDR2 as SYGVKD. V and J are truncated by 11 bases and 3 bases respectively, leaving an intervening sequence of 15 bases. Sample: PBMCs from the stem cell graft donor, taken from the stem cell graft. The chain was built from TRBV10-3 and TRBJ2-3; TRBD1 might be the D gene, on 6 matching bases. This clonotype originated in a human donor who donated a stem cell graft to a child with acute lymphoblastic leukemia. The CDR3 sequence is CAATGFETDTQYF. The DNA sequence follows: TGTGCCGCAACAGGGTTTGAGACAGATACGCAGTATTTT.